The 29 T cell receptor beta chains in this list originate from one sample, sequenced in a study of blood T cell repertoires in COVID-19. TCRdb's copy holds only in-frame clones and misses some; the assay was immunoSEQ multiplex PCR. The table has about 440,000 clones, less than 95% seen once. Sequencing input: PBMCs or T cells enriched from blood (not recorded which). These receptors all come from a man between 18 and 35 years old who had recovered from COVID-19.

The CDR3: CASSLDRDRGIATF. In DNA, the CDR3 is TGTGCCAGCAGCTTAGACCGGGACAGGGGTATAGCCACCTTC. This chain uses TRBV7-8 with TRBJ1-2, with 10 nucleotides matching TRBD1. The ends lost 1 base at V and 13 bases at J; junction bases unmatched: 9. Germline CDR1 SGHVS, CDR2 FQNEAQ. The CDR3 runs to 14 residues.

The genes are TRBV9 and TRBJ1-1; D is unclear. V lost 4 bases and J 4 bases, leaving 11 bases between the germline ends. The CDR3 covers 13 residues. Germline lookup yields CDR1 SGDLS and CDR2 YYNGEE. The CDR3 DNA follows: TGTGCCAGCAGCCGCCGGGTGAGCACTGAAGCTTTCTTT. The encoded protein is CASSRRVSTEAFF.

The CDR3 region is CASSQEGPGHYGYTF. Here the CDR3 DNA reads TGTGCCAGCAGCCAAGAGGGTCCAGGGCACTATGGCTACACCTTC. The gene calls are TRBV14 and TRBJ1-2, with a weak D call TRBD1 (5 bases). The V gene lost 0 bases and the J gene lost 3 bases, with 11 bases spanning the gap. Germline V gives CDR1 SGHDN, CDR2 FVKESK. CDR3 length equals 15 residues.

The rearrangement uses TRBV4-1 and TRBJ2-2; 12 nucleotides line up with TRBD2. J gave up 6 bases and V 3 bases, and 8 bases lay outside the gene matches. Germline V CDR1 and CDR2: MGHRA, YSYEKL. This CDR3 is built from 17 residues. This CDR3 reads CASSHPSGRALSGELFF. For the CDR3, the DNA is TGCGCCAGCAGCCACCCTAGCGGGAGGGCCCTGTCCGGGGAGCTGTTTTTT.

This chain uses TRBV19 with TRBJ1-5, with TRBD1 as a possible D gene (6 bases). Germline V CDR1 and CDR2: LNHDA, SQIVND (reference sequence). V shed 5 bases and J shed 1 base, with 12 bases lying between them. The CDR3 runs 15 residues. The CDR3: CASSEGDRSNQPQHF. Written as DNA, the CDR3 is TGTGCCAGTAGTGAGGGTGACAGGAGCAATCAGCCCCAGCATTTT.

V is TRBV7-2 and J is TRBJ1-5; D might be TRBD1 (6 bases). This CDR3 contains 15 residues. V shed 1 base and J shed 7 bases, with 14 bases lying between them. CDR1 and CDR2 (germline): SGHTA, FQGNSA. This chain's CDR3 is CASSLDTGMSQPQHF. In DNA form, the CDR3 reads TGTGCCAGCAGCTTAGATACAGGGATGTCACAGCCCCAGCATTTT.

In DNA form, the CDR3 reads TGTGCCAGCAGTACCCCGGACAGGGGGCACAGCTACACCTTC. Its protein is CASSTPDRGHSYTF. The rearrangement uses TRBV28 and TRBJ1-2; 11 bases map to TRBD1. The CDR3 runs 14 residues. J was trimmed by 9 bases and V by 5 bases; bases with no gene match: 8. Germline values: CDR1 MDHEN, CDR2 SYDVKM.

This clone came up once. The chain couples TRBV27 to TRBJ2-6; possible D gene TRBD1, 6 bases. Germline V gene lookup returns CDR1 MNHEY and CDR2 SMNVEV (reference sequence). CDR3 length: 17 amino acids. V shed 3 bases and J shed 1 base, with 13 bases lying between them. The CDR3 is CASSLQGSTSGANVLTF. The CDR3 nucleotides read TGTGCCAGCAGTTTGCAGGGGTCAACTTCTGGGGCCAACGTCCTGACTTTC.

V gene TRBV15 combines with J gene TRBJ2-3, with D uncertain. Germline assignment: CDR1 LNHNV and CDR2 YYDKDF (reference sequence). The CDR3 totals 12 residues. V dropped 0 bases and J dropped 6 bases, with 4 bases sitting between them. The CDR3 here is CATSRDSDTQYF. CDR3 DNA: TGTGCCACCAGCAGAGATAGCGATACGCAGTATTTT.

This clone was counted a few times. The chain links TRBV7-6 to TRBJ2-5, with D tentatively TRBD2 (5 bases). Trimming stripped 5 bases from V and 5 bases from J, with 12 bases between. The CDR3 spans 13 residues. Germline V gives CDR1 SGHVS, CDR2 FNYEAQ. CDR3 DNA: TGTGCCAGCAGCAAGACCGGCGGGGAGACCCAGTACTTC. The encoded protein is CASSKTGGETQYF. Full variable domain (remainder filled in from reference TRBV7-6 and TRBJ2-5): GAGVSQSPRYKVTKRGQDVALRCDPISGHVSLYWYRQALGQGPEFLTYFNYEAQQDKSGLPNDRFSAERPEGSISTLTIQRTEQRDSAMYRCASSKTGGETQYFGPGTRLLVL.

This clone was counted a few times. J is TRBJ1-2 and V is TRBV5-4, with D possibly being TRBD1 (6 bases). Germline values: CDR1 SGHNT, CDR2 YYREEE (reference sequence). The length of the CDR3 is 14 residues. V was shortened by 3 bases and J by 3 bases, with 12 bases between the two germline ends. CDR3 sequence reads: CASSWGQSHYGYTF. In DNA form, the CDR3 reads TGTGCCAGCAGCTGGGGGCAGTCCCACTATGGCTACACCTTC.

V is TRBV6-5 and J is TRBJ2-1; 12 bases fit TRBD2. This CDR3 has 15 residues. The ends lost 6 bases at V and 9 bases at J; junction bases unmatched: 9. Looked up from germline, CDR1 is MNHEY and CDR2 is SVGAGI. CDR3 coding DNA: TGTGCCAGCAGCGCACGACTAGCGGGAGTTGTTGAGCAGTTCTTC. Amino acid sequence: CASSARLAGVVEQFF.

The chain has TRBV3-1 (or the pseudogene TRBV3-2) and TRBJ1-3; 7 bases align to TRBD1. J gave up 2 bases and V 1 base, and 2 bases lay outside the gene matches. The CDR3 runs 15 residues. The germline V gene has CDR1 LGHDT and CDR2 YNNKEL (reference sequence). The CDR3 spells CASSQATGPGNTIYF. The CDR3 nucleotides are TGTGCCAGCAGCCAAGCGACAGGGCCTGGAAACACCATATATTTT.

The rearrangement joins TRBV2 to TRBJ2-6; 7 nucleotides line up with TRBD1. Losses at the gene ends were 5 bases for V and 0 bases for J; bases not matched to a gene: 10. CDR1 and CDR2 (germline): SNHLY, FYNNEI. The CDR3 is 18 residues long. CDR3 residues: CASSRQGTLVSGANVLTF. DNA of the CDR3: TGTGCCAGCAGTAGACAGGGTACCCTAGTCTCTGGGGCCAACGTCCTGACTTTC.

The sample holds a few counts of this clone. The rearrangement uses TRBV7-9 and TRBJ1-3; 8 bases map to TRBD1. CDR3 length equals 17 residues. V trimming: 1 base; J trimming: 2 bases; junction bases outside the gene matches: 7. Germline-derived CDR1 and CDR2 are SEHNR and FQNEAQ (reference sequence). The CDR3 sequence is CASSLVFSGQAGNTIYF. The DNA of the CDR3 is TGTGCCAGCAGCTTAGTATTTTCGGGACAGGCTGGAAACACCATATATTTT.

The count of this clone is one. The chain is built from TRBV27 and TRBJ2-3, with D perhaps TRBD2 (6 bases). The CDR3 runs to 15 residues. The V end was cut by 6 bases, the J end by 8 bases, with 21 bases between. Per germline, CDR1 MNHEY and CDR2 SMNVEV (reference sequence). The CDR3 loop is CASRPYNLPGGTQYF. In DNA, the CDR3 is TGTGCCAGCAGACCCTACAATCTTCCCGGGGGTACGCAGTATTTT.

The rearrangement links TRBV29-1 to TRBJ1-2; D unresolved. CDR1 is SQVTM, CDR2 ANQGSEA, per germline. Deletions cut 6 bases from V and 0 bases from J, with 5 bases between. The CDR3 consists of 11 residues. CDR3 amino acids: CSVSANYGYTF. CDR3 DNA sequence: TGCAGCGTAAGCGCTAACTATGGCTACACCTTC.

V usage is TRBV27 and J usage is TRBJ2-6; D uncertain. Trimming left V 4 bases short and J 2 bases short, with 3 bases between. This CDR3 has 13 amino acids. CDR1 and CDR2 from the germline V gene are MNHEY and SMNVEV (reference sequence). The CDR3 here is CASSSPGANVLTF. DNA of the CDR3: TGTGCCAGCAGTTCTCCTGGGGCCAACGTCCTGACTTTC.

V usage is TRBV5-1 and J usage is TRBJ2-2, with 7 bases identical to TRBD1. CDR1 is SGHRS, CDR2 YFSETQ, per germline. The CDR3 has 15 amino acids. The trim removed 3 bases at V and 7 bases at J, leaving 9 bases unmatched. The CDR3 sequence: CASSSAGGYSGELFF. CDR3 sequence (DNA): TGCGCCAGCAGCTCGGCAGGGGGATATAGCGGGGAGCTGTTTTTT.

The J gene is TRBJ1-1, the V gene TRBV14; TRBD1 aligns across 7 bases. In germline, CDR1 is SGHDN, CDR2 FVKESK. After removal of 4 bases from V and 1 base from J, the junction contained 3 bases not matched to a gene. The CDR3 runs 14 residues. The CDR3 DNA reads TGTGCCAGCAGCCTTCGACAGGGGAACACTGAAGCTTTCTTT. Protein sequence: CASSLRQGNTEAFF.

The J gene is TRBJ2-4, the V gene TRBV7-9; D unclear. Trimming took off 5 bases at V and 0 bases at J, with 8 bases between the two ends. This CDR3 contains 14 residues. The germline V gene encodes CDR1 SEHNR and CDR2 FQNEAQ (reference sequence). The CDR3 nucleotides are TGTGCCAGCAGCCTCGGTGTAGCCAAAAACATTCAGTACTTC. This gives the protein CASSLGVAKNIQYF. Looking up the rest from reference TRBV7-9 and TRBJ2-4 gives the full variable domain: DTGVSQNPRHKITKRGQNVTFRCDPISEHNRLYWYRQTLGQGPEFLTYFQNEAQLEKSRLLSDRFSAERPKGSFSTLEIQRTEQGDSAMYLCASSLGVAKNIQYFGAGTRLSVL.

The chain employs TRBV7-2 and TRBJ2-3; 12 bases line up with TRBD2. The germline V gene encodes CDR1 SGHTA and CDR2 FQGNSA. The CDR3 sequence is 15 residues long. The trim removed 5 bases at V and 2 bases at J, leaving 2 bases unmatched. The CDR3 loop is CASSRTSGTTDTQYF. CDR3 sequence (DNA): TGTGCCAGCAGCCGGACTAGCGGGACCACAGATACGCAGTATTTT.

The chain recombines TRBV10-2 with TRBJ2-5; D possibly corresponds to TRBD2 (6 bases). The CDR3 sequence is 13 residues long. Germline loops: CDR1 WSHSY, CDR2 SAAADI. V was cut by 8 bases and J by 3 bases, with 13 bases left in between. The CDR3 sequence: CASGLADEETQYF. CDR3 bases: TGCGCCAGCGGATTAGCGGACGAAGAGACCCAGTACTTC.

The chain couples TRBV7-9 to TRBJ1-1, with TRBD1 matching over 7 bases. This CDR3 is built from 12 residues. Trimming took 7 bases from V and 8 from J; bases not matched to a gene: 7. CDR1 SEHNR and CDR2 FQNEAQ come from the germline V gene (reference sequence). The CDR3 coding sequence is TGTGCCAGCACCGGACGGGACAGAGAAGCTTTCTTT. Its protein is CASTGRDREAFF.

The chain joins TRBV2 to TRBJ1-5; no clear D gene. Trimming shortened V by 4 bases and J by 1 base, and 14 bases separated the two germline ends. Germline V CDR1 and CDR2: SNHLY, FYNNEI. The CDR3 is made up of 16 amino acids. CDR3 coding DNA: TGTGCCAGCAGTGCCCTCCCAGGTGTAAGCAATCAGCCCCAGCATTTT. Amino acid sequence: CASSALPGVSNQPQHF.

The V call is TRBV12-3 or TRBV12-4, the J call TRBJ1-2; D gene uncertain. Trimming left V 5 bases short and J 8 bases short, with 15 bases between. The CDR3 contains 13 residues. The CDR3 loop is CASSPRVIGGYTF. The CDR3 DNA reads TGTGCCAGCAGTCCCCGGGTGATTGGGGGCTACACCTTC.

This chain's CDR3 is CASSLGQSNYGYTF. The DNA for the CDR3 is TGCGCCAGCAGCCTGGGACAGTCTAACTATGGCTACACCTTC. The chain joins TRBV5-1 to TRBJ1-2; 7 bases are a match to TRBD1. The CDR3 contains 14 residues. V shed 4 bases and J 0 bases; nucleotides not matched to a gene: 3. The germline CDR1 and CDR2 sequences are SGHRS and YFSETQ.

The genes are TRBV6-5 and TRBJ1-3; D possibly corresponds to TRBD1 (5 bases). The V gene's germline CDR1 is MNHEY and CDR2 SVGAGI. CDR3 length equals 15 residues. V dropped 7 bases and J dropped 1 base, with 14 bases sitting between them. This CDR3 is CASTHVAGSGNTIYF. Written as DNA, the CDR3 is TGTGCCAGCACCCACGTGGCAGGGTCTGGAAACACCATATATTTT.

The gene calls are TRBV20-1 and TRBJ2-7, with 7 bases that match TRBD2. Trimming cost V 6 bases and J 3 bases; bases outside gene matches: 2. Germline-derived CDR1 and CDR2 are DFQATT and SNEGSKA (reference sequence). The CDR3 consists of 11 residues. The CDR3: CSAGTNYEQYF. In nucleotides, the CDR3 is TGCAGTGCCGGGACTAACTACGAGCAGTACTTC.